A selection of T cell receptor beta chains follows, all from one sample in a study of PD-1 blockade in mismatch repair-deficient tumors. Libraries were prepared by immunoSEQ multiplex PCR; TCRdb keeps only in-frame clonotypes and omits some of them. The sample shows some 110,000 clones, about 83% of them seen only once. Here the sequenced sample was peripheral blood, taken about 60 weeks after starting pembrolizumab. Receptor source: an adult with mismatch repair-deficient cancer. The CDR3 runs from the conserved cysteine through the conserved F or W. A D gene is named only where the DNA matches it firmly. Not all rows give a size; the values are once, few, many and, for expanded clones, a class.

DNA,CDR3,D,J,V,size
TGTGCCAGCAGCGCTTCAACAGGGGCCGGGGAGCTGTTTTTT,CASSASTGAGELFF,TRBD1,TRBJ2-2,TRBV7-6,few
TGTGCCAGCAGCGTAGGGACTAGCGGGCCCTACGAGCAGTACTTC,CASSVGTSGPYEQYF,TRBD2,TRBJ2-7,TRBV9,.
TGTGCCAGCATCGGCCCCAAAGGGGGAAACTATGGCTACACCTTC,CASIGPKGGNYGYTF,.,TRBJ1-2,TRBV5-6,once
TGTGCCAGCAGCAAAGACAGGTCCTACAATGAGCAGTTCTTC,CASSKDRSYNEQFF,.,TRBJ2-1,TRBV7-9,.
TGTGCCAGCAGCTTGGAGTGGTTAAGTGAAGCTTTCTTT,CASSLEWLSEAFF,.,TRBJ1-1,TRBV5-5,.
TGTGCCAGCAGTTACTCGACCAGGGCCCTGAACACTGAAGCTTTCTTT,CASSYSTRALNTEAFF,.,TRBJ1-1,TRBV6-5,.
TGCGCCAGCAGCTTGGGGTCAGGGGGAACTGAAGCTTTCTTT,CASSLGSGGTEAFF,TRBD1,TRBJ1-1,TRBV5-1,.
TGTGCCAGCAGCGTAGAACAGGGGAGGGGAGATACGCAGTATTTT,CASSVEQGRGDTQYF,.,TRBJ2-3,TRBV9,.
TGTGCCAGCAGCTCGGACTTTGGTAGGGCAACCTACGAGCAGTACTTC,CASSSDFGRATYEQYF,.,TRBJ2-7,TRBV28,.
TGTGCCAGTAAGCGGGAGGGCGACACCGGGGAGCTGTTTTTT,CASKREGDTGELFF,TRBD2,TRBJ2-2,TRBV10-3,.
TGCGCCAGCAGCTTCGGGGCTCCGCGGGTGACCACAGATACGCAGTATTTT,CASSFGAPRVTTDTQYF,.,TRBJ2-3,TRBV5-1,.
TGTGCCAGCAGACCCACAGGGAACTATGGCTACACCTTC,CASRPTGNYGYTF,.,TRBJ1-2,TRBV6-1,.
TGTGCCAGCAGCTTCGTAGGGGGAGAGACCCAGTACTTC,CASSFVGGETQYF,.,TRBJ2-5,TRBV13,.
TGTGCCAGCAGCCTCGGGGGGGGCAGCCTCAATCAGCCCCAGCATTTT,CASSLGGGSLNQPQHF,.,TRBJ1-5,TRBV5-4,.
TGCGCCAGTAGCCGGGACAGCCTCCAAGAGACCCAGTACTTC,CASSRDSLQETQYF,TRBD1,TRBJ2-5,TRBV5-1,.
TGCAGCGTTGTAGGTGGAGAACGCTACGAGCAGTACTTC,CSVVGGERYEQYF,.,TRBJ2-7,TRBV29-1,.
TGCGCCAGCAGTAGGGGTTGGAACGAGCAGTACTTC,CASSRGWNEQYF,.,TRBJ2-7,TRBV10-2,.
TGTGCCAGCAGCTTAGCAACAGACGCAACTAATGAAAAACTGTTTTTT,CASSLATDATNEKLFF,.,TRBJ1-4,TRBV11-1,once
TGTGCCAGCAGCGTAGCGGGGGGCAAGGCCGGGGAGCTGTTTTTT,CASSVAGGKAGELFF,.,TRBJ2-2,TRBV9,.
TGTGCCAGCAGCATCAGACTAGCGGGAAATACCGGGGAGCTGTTTTTT,CASSIRLAGNTGELFF,TRBD2,TRBJ2-2,TRBV7-9,.
TGTGCCTCAGCGAGGGCTAGCGGGGGGGGTTACAATGAGCAGTTCTTC,CASARASGGGYNEQFF,TRBD2,TRBJ2-1,TRBV30,once
TGCGCCAGCAGCCTCAGGGACTCGGGAAACACCATATATTTT,CASSLRDSGNTIYF,.,TRBJ1-3,TRBV4-1,.
TGTGCCAGCACCCAAGGACTAGCGGTTAAAGAGACCCAGTACTTC,CASTQGLAVKETQYF,TRBD2,TRBJ2-5,TRBV5-5,.
TGCAGTGTGCGGGAGACGGATACGCAGTATTTT,CSVRETDTQYF,TRBD2,TRBJ2-3,TRBV20-1,.
TGTGCCAGCAGCCCACGTCCCGGGACAGGTTCGGGCTATGGCTACACCTTC,CASSPRPGTGSGYGYTF,TRBD1,TRBJ1-2,TRBV11-2,.
TGTGCCAGCAGCGGTACAGGGGCGAGGCCCGGCTACACCTTC,CASSGTGARPGYTF,TRBD1,TRBJ1-2,TRBV6-5,.
TGTGCCAGCAGCTTGGCCGCTTTGGCAGATACGCAGTATTTT,CASSLAALADTQYF,.,TRBJ2-3,TRBV5-4,.
TGCAGCGTTGAATGGGGAGCTAACTATGGCTACACCTTC,CSVEWGANYGYTF,.,TRBJ1-2,TRBV29-1,.
TGCGCCAGCAGCTTGGAGGGCGGAGACTACGAGCAGTACTTC,CASSLEGGDYEQYF,.,TRBJ2-7,TRBV5-1,.
TGTGCCAGCAGCTTAGAGAGGGGAAACACCATATATTTT,CASSLERGNTIYF,.,TRBJ1-3,TRBV7-6,.
TGTGCCAGCAGTTTATCCTCCGGGACGGCCTACGAGCAGTACTTC,CASSLSSGTAYEQYF,.,TRBJ2-7,TRBV27,few
TGTGCCAGCAGAACGGACAGCCGCTGGGCTGAAGCTTTCTTT,CASRTDSRWAEAFF,.,TRBJ1-1,TRBV6-5,.
TGTGCCAGCTCATCAACGGGAGGGGCCGAGGGGCGTGAGCAGTTCTTC,CASSSTGGAEGREQFF,TRBD2,TRBJ2-1,TRBV18,.
TGTGCCAGTAACGCAGGGAAGAGCACAGATACGCAGTATTTT,CASNAGKSTDTQYF,.,TRBJ2-3,TRBV2,.
TGTGCCAGCATGTTTGGACAGGGGGGCACAGATACGCAGTATTTT,CASMFGQGGTDTQYF,TRBD1,TRBJ2-3,TRBV6-5,.
TGTGCCAGCAGTGCCCGCGACAGGGGGCATGGGAACACTGAAGCTTTCTTT,CASSARDRGHGNTEAFF,TRBD1,TRBJ1-1,TRBV25-1,.
TGTGCCAGCAGTGATTCGGAACCCTCTGGGGGCGGGGGAAAACTGTTTTTT,CASSDSEPSGGGGKLFF,.,TRBJ1-4,TRBV2,.
TGTGCCAGCAGCAGTCGGACAGCGAACACTGAAGCTTTCTTT,CASSSRTANTEAFF,.,TRBJ1-1,TRBV5-5,.
TGTGCCAGCAGCTCCCGCCGGGGAGGGGCGACCTCTCCGGCCAACGTCCTGACTTTC,CASSSRRGGATSPANVLTF,TRBD2,TRBJ2-6,TRBV11-1,.
TGTGCCAGCAGCTTGCGACTAGCGGGATTAACAGATACGCAGTATTTT,CASSLRLAGLTDTQYF,TRBD2,TRBJ2-3,TRBV7-2,.
TGTGCCAGCACCCCCGCGGGTAGCGGGAGCTACGAGCAGTACTTC,CASTPAGSGSYEQYF,TRBD2,TRBJ2-7,TRBV6-5,once
TGTGCCAGCAGATCCGGGACAGGGACCTACGAGCAGTACTTC,CASRSGTGTYEQYF,TRBD1,TRBJ2-7,TRBV7-9,.
TGTGCCAGCAGCTTAGAGTCCAGACAAGAGACCCAGTACTTC,CASSLESRQETQYF,.,TRBJ2-5,TRBV11-2,.
TGTGCCAGCAGCCAGGGGACTGAAGCTTTCTTT,CASSQGTEAFF,.,TRBJ1-1,TRBV6-1,once
TGTGCCAGCAGTCTCCCGACAAATACGCAGTATTTT,CASSLPTNTQYF,.,TRBJ2-3,TRBV28,.
TGTGCCAGCAGCGGCGTAGCGGGACTCACAGATACGCAGTATTTT,CASSGVAGLTDTQYF,TRBD2,TRBJ2-3,TRBV9,.
TGTGCCAGCAGCTTAGGCAGGCCCACTGAAGCTTTCTTT,CASSLGRPTEAFF,.,TRBJ1-1,TRBV7-2,.
TGTGCCAGCAGCGTAGTTGGTCCGGGAGCGGTCAATGAGCAGTTCTTC,CASSVVGPGAVNEQFF,.,TRBJ2-1,TRBV9,.
TGTGCCCTCTATGATAGACTCTACGAGCAGTACTTC,CALYDRLYEQYF,.,TRBJ2-7,TRBV2,.
TGTGCCAGTAGTATAGGAACAGGCTATGGCTACACCTTC,CASSIGTGYGYTF,.,TRBJ1-2,TRBV19,.
TGTGCCAGTAACTCCGCAGGGTCGAGTGTGAGCGCTTTCTTT,CASNSAGSSVSAFF,.,TRBJ1-1,TRBV19,.
TGTGCCAGCAGCGTAGATCCGGGGGGGATGAACACTGAAGCTTTCTTT,CASSVDPGGMNTEAFF,.,TRBJ1-1,TRBV9,.
TGTGCCAGCAGCAAAGAGGGCAGGGGCGCGGAGGAGGACAATCAGCCCCAGCATTTT,CASSKEGRGAEEDNQPQHF,.,TRBJ1-5,TRBV21-1,.
TGCGCCAGCAGCTTGCGAGGGTTGGAGACCCAGTACTTC,CASSLRGLETQYF,.,TRBJ2-5,TRBV5-1,.